One sample yielded the 17 T cell receptor beta chains listed below, sequenced in a study of blood T cell repertoires in COVID-19. Using immunoSEQ multiplex PCR, the repertoire was profiled, and TCRdb retains in-frame clones only, with some absent. The sample lists about 5,900 clones; about nine tenths were seen once. The specimen was peripheral blood. The receptors were gathered from a human donor in a cohort sampled during active COVID-19.

The V gene is TRBV3-1 (or the pseudogene TRBV3-2), the J gene TRBJ1-2; 8 bases match TRBD1. The junction had 4 bases not matched to a gene; V was cut back by 1 base and J by 9 bases. This CDR3 contains 13 residues. Looked up from germline, CDR1 is LGHDT and CDR2 is YNNKEL (reference sequence). CDR3 amino acids: CASSQGTGFRYTF. The CDR3 nucleotides are TGTGCCAGCAGCCAAGGGACAGGGTTTCGCTACACCTTC.

This chain links TRBV7-9 with TRBJ1-2, with TRBD1 matching over 8 bases. The CDR3 consists of 16 residues. Germline CDR1 reads SEHNR; CDR2 reads FQNEAQ (reference sequence). V was pared by 6 bases and J by 6 bases, with 15 bases of the junction left unmatched. This CDR3 reads CASSMDRASSYDGYTF. Written as DNA, the CDR3 is TGTGCCAGCAGTATGGACAGGGCTTCTTCATATGATGGCTACACCTTC.

This sequence joins TRBV6-5 and TRBJ1-5; D is unclear. Germline loops: CDR1 MNHEY, CDR2 SVGAGI. The ends were cut back, 6 bases at V and 2 bases at J, with 5 bases in the middle. The CDR3 runs 12 residues. The CDR3 DNA is TGTGCCAGCAGCTCAGGCAATCAGCCCCAGCATTTT. Protein sequence: CASSSGNQPQHF.

The chain employs TRBV5-8 and TRBJ1-1; a possible D gene is TRBD1 (6 bases). V was pared by 3 bases and J by 4 bases, with 16 bases between. CDR3 size: 15 residues. Germline values: CDR1 SGHTS, CDR2 YDEGEE. In DNA form, the CDR3 reads TGTGCCAGCAGCTCACAGGGTGGGCAGGGCACTGAAGCTTTCTTT. It is translated as CASSSQGGQGTEAFF.

The V call is TRBV1, the J call TRBJ2-3; no DNA check was done on the table's D call, TRBD2. TRBV1 is a listed pseudogene. CDR3 size: 14 residues. The chain's CDR3 is CTSSLTGTHYTQYF. The CDR3 DNA follows: TGCACCAGCAGCCTCACCGGGACTCACTATACGCAGTATTTT.

The gene calls are TRBV4-1 and TRBJ2-7; 10 bases fit TRBD1. The CDR3 covers 15 residues. V was pared by 0 bases and J by 2 bases, with 1 base of the junction left unmatched. From germline, CDR1 is MGHRA and CDR2 YSYEKL. Written as DNA, the CDR3 is TGCGCCAGCAGCCAAGATGGGACAGGGGCCTACGAGCAGTACTTC. This sequence encodes CASSQDGTGAYEQYF.

The rearrangement joins TRBV2 to TRBJ1-1, with 7 bases that match TRBD1. CDR3 length: 18 residues. Per germline, CDR1 SNHLY and CDR2 FYNNEI. The V and J ends lost 3 bases and 1 base, in that order; junction bases with no gene match: 14. CDR3 in DNA: TGTGCCAGCAGTGAGTTAGGGGGCGAAGGATACCAGAACACTGAAGCTTTCTTT. Protein product: CASSELGGEGYQNTEAFF.

The genes are TRBV9 and TRBJ2-3; unclear D gene. This CDR3 spans 11 amino acids. Germline V CDR1 and CDR2: SGDLS, YYNGEE. The V and J ends lost 0 bases and 6 bases respectively, with 2 bases between them. The CDR3 protein is CASSVADTQYF. The CDR3 region has the DNA TGTGCCAGCAGCGTAGCGGATACGCAGTATTTT.

The chain has TRBV3-1 (or the pseudogene TRBV3-2) and TRBJ2-1, with a possible D match to TRBD1 (5 bases). Trimming cost V 4 bases and J 6 bases, with 19 bases left between them. CDR1 LGHDT and CDR2 YNNKEL come from the germline V gene (reference sequence). This CDR3 spans 16 amino acids. Here the CDR3 reads CASSPPPGSERNEQFF. CDR3 nucleotides: TGTGCCAGCAGCCCCCCCCCAGGGTCGGAACGCAATGAGCAGTTCTTC.

This sequence joins TRBV6-5 and TRBJ2-5, with TRBD2 as a possible D gene (5 bases). The CDR3 consists of 13 residues. Trimming stripped 6 bases from V and 5 bases from J, with 13 bases between. CDR1 MNHEY and CDR2 SVGAGI come from the germline V gene. The CDR3 DNA reads as TGTGCCAGCAGAAAGGTATCGGGGGAGACCCAGTACTTC. Its protein is CASRKVSGETQYF.

V is TRBV19 and J is TRBJ1-5; weak D call: TRBD1 (5 bases). This CDR3 is built from 16 residues. Germline V gene lookup returns CDR1 LNHDA and CDR2 SQIVND (reference sequence). Between the trimmed V and J ends, which lost 4 bases and 5 bases, there was a span of 18 bases. This CDR3 reads CASSKRSTEWYQPQHF. The CDR3, as DNA: TGTGCCAGTAGTAAACGATCGACAGAGTGGTATCAGCCCCAGCATTTT.

The chain uses TRBV19 and TRBJ2-3; tentative D call: TRBD2 (6 bases). V lost 6 bases and J lost 1, with 11 bases in between. Germline V gene lookup returns CDR1 LNHDA and CDR2 SQIVND (reference sequence). This CDR3 is 14 amino acids long. The CDR3 DNA reads as TGTGCCAGTAGGGGGACTTCTGGCACAGATACGCAGTATTTT. Its protein is CASRGTSGTDTQYF.

The chain links TRBV29-1 to TRBJ2-1, with 7 nucleotides matching TRBD1. With 3 bases clipped from V and 4 bases from J, the junction kept 6 bases outside the gene matches. This CDR3 has 14 residues. Germline lookup yields CDR1 SQVTM and CDR2 ANQGSEA. CDR3 nucleotide sequence: TGCAGCGTTGAGCAGACAGGGCGTTACAATGAGCAGTTCTTC. Translation gives CSVEQTGRYNEQFF.

J is TRBJ1-3 and V is TRBV9, with no clear D. The CDR3 runs to 15 residues. Trimming cost V 4 bases and J 4 bases, with 15 bases left between them. Germline CDR1 is SGDLS and CDR2 is YYNGEE. CDR3 bases: TGTGCCAGCAGCCCTGAGAGGGTTGGAGGAAACACCATATATTTT. This translates into CASSPERVGGNTIYF.

The chain couples TRBV27 to TRBJ2-3; no definite D call. The CDR3 sequence is 11 residues long. CDR1 MNHEY and CDR2 SMNVEV come from the germline V gene (reference sequence). The V and J ends lost 1 base and 7 bases respectively, with 3 bases between them. The CDR3 protein is CASSLFNTQYF. DNA for the CDR3: TGTGCCAGCAGTTTATTTAATACGCAGTATTTT.

V gene TRBV13 combines with J gene TRBJ1-4; tentative D call: TRBD1 (5 bases). V shed 5 bases and J shed 7 bases, with 8 bases lying between them. This CDR3 is built from 12 residues. The germline CDR1 and CDR2 sequences are PRHDT and FYEKMQ (reference sequence). The chain's CDR3 is CASSGQGEKLFF. The CDR3 coding sequence is TGTGCCAGCAGCGGGCAGGGTGAAAAACTGTTTTTT.

The chain combines TRBV18 with TRBJ1-2; D might be TRBD1 (5 bases). Germline V gives CDR1 KGHSH, CDR2 LQKENI. V shed 2 bases and J shed 4 bases, with 8 bases lying between them. The CDR3 has 13 amino acids. The CDR3 sequence is CASSPTDIYGYTF. The DNA for the CDR3 is TGTGCCAGCTCACCAACGGACATCTATGGCTACACCTTC.